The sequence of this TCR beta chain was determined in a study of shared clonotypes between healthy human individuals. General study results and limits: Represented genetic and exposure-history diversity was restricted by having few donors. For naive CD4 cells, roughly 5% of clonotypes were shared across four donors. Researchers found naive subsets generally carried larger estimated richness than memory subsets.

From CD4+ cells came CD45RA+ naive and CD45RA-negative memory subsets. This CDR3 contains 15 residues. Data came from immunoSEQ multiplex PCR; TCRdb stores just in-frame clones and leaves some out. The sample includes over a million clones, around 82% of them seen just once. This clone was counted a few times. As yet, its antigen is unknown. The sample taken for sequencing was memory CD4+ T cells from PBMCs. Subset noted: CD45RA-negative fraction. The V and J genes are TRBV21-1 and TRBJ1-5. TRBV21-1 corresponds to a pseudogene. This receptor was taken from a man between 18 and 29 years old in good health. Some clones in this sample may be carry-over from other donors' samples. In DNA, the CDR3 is TGTGCCAGCCCCGGGGGGCACTATAGCAATCAGCCCCAGCATTTT. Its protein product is CASPGGHYSNQPQHF.